This is a list of T cell receptor beta chains from one sample in a study of CD8 T cells in Susac syndrome. TCRdb itself ran the immunoSEQ multiplex PCR reads through MiXCR, one entry per CDR3 protein. The table records about 210,000 distinct CDR3 sequences, about 96% of them present only once. Sequencing was carried out using CD4+ T cells from PBMCs. All receptors come from a human donor with multiple sclerosis. Both conserved end residues are part of each CDR3. Each record gives: V gene, D gene, J gene, CDR3 protein, CDR3 DNA. D genes are given only for firm matches.

>TRBV12-3/TRBV12-4|NA|TRBJ2-2
CASSERTGELFF
TGTGCCAGCAGCGAGCGTACCGGGGAGCTGTTTTTT
>TRBV12-5|TRBD1|TRBJ2-3
CASGLGTGTDTQYF
TGTGCTAGTGGTTTGGGGACAGGGACAGATACGCAGTATTTT
>TRBV4-2|TRBD2|TRBJ2-1
CASSQELAGAPNEQFF
TGTGCCAGCAGCCAAGAGCTAGCGGGAGCACCCAATGAGCAGTTCTTC
>TRBV20-1|TRBD1|TRBJ2-3
CSAQGSDTQYF
TGCAGTGCACAGGGGTCAGATACGCAGTATTTT
>TRBV11-2|NA|TRBJ1-1
CASSLDPGIEAFF
TGTGCCAGCAGCTTAGATCCAGGGATTGAAGCTTTCTTT
>TRBV20-1|TRBD2|TRBJ2-1
CSARVRAGVSYNEQFF
TGCAGTGCTAGGGTGAGAGCGGGAGTCTCCTACAATGAGCAGTTCTTC
>TRBV25-1|NA|TRBJ2-7
CASSIRFGEQYF
TGTGCCAGCAGTATCCGGTTTGGCGAGCAGTACTTC
>TRBV14|NA|TRBJ1-2
CASSQATLGGYTF
TGTGCCAGCAGCCAAGCCACCCTGGGTGGCTACACCTTC
>TRBV15|TRBD1|TRBJ1-5
CATSPGGRQPQHF
TGTGCCACCAGTCCAGGGGGCCGGCAGCCCCAGCATTTT
>TRBV29-1|NA|TRBJ1-2
CSVGRQGPAGYTF
TGCAGCGTTGGCCGGCAGGGCCCAGCGGGCTACACCTTC